A selection of T cell receptor beta chains follows, all from one sample in a study of blood T cell repertoires in COVID-19. The protocol was immunoSEQ multiplex PCR, while the TCRdb copy is restricted to in-frame clones and leaves out a portion. The sample holds more than 120,000 clones, around 82% seen once. The sample comprised PBMCs or T cells enriched from blood (not recorded which). These receptors were obtained from a man aged 50-59 years in a cohort exposed to, infected with or recovered from COVID-19 (not recorded which). Both conserved end residues are part of each CDR3. The D gene is left open where the match is weak. The size of a clone is reported for some rows only, either as once, few or many, or as a class for expanded clones.

>TRBD2|TRBV24-1|TRBJ2-1|-
TGTGCCACCAGTGATCCCTCTAGCGGGGACAATGAGCAGTTCTTC
CATSDPSSGDNEQFF
>-|TRBV13|TRBJ2-3|-
TGTGCCAGCAGCACATCCCACGGACGGACTAGCACAGATACGCAGTATTTT
CASSTSHGRTSTDTQYF
>-|TRBV7-9|TRBJ2-7|-
TGTGCCAGCAGCTCCGGGGTAGCCGTGAGCGAGCAGTACTTC
CASSSGVAVSEQYF
>-|TRBV7-2|TRBJ1-1|once
TGTGCCAGCAGCTACCCCCTCAGGGGTGAAGCTTTCTTT
CASSYPLRGEAFF
>TRBD2|TRBV7-9|TRBJ2-5|-
TGTGCCAGCAGCGTCACCGGGACTAGCGGGGGGCCAACCAAAGAGACCCAGTACTTC
CASSVTGTSGGPTKETQYF
>-|TRBV25-1|TRBJ1-3|-
TGTGCCAGCAGTGAGCCGGGAGGGGAAAACACCATATATTTT
CASSEPGGENTIYF
>-|TRBV11-2|TRBJ1-6|-
TGTGCCAGCAGCTTAGGCCTAGAGGGAGTCCACTTT
CASSLGLEGVHF
>-|TRBV7-6|TRBJ1-2|few
TGTGCCAGCAGCTTAGAAACAGGGAGCCCTCCTAACTATGGCTACACCTTC
CASSLETGSPPNYGYTF
>TRBD1|TRBV10-3|TRBJ2-7|once
TGTGCCATCAGTGCCGGGACAGGGAACTACGAGCAGTACTTC
CAISAGTGNYEQYF
>TRBD2|TRBV7-6|TRBJ2-7|-
TGTGCCAGCAGCTCGGGACTAGCGGGAGGGGTGCAGTACTTC
CASSSGLAGGVQYF
>-|TRBV28|TRBJ1-6|-
TGTGCCAGCAGTCGTTCCCTAAGGACTGGGAATTCACCCCTCCACTTT
CASSRSLRTGNSPLHF
>-|TRBV14|TRBJ1-1|once
TGTGCCAGCCGCCTCACGGGGGATATGAACACTGAAGCTTTCTTT
CASRLTGDMNTEAFF
>-|TRBV6-5|TRBJ1-2|-
TGTGCCAGCAGTTACTCGCGCAGGGGCTATGGCTACACCTTC
CASSYSRRGYGYTF
>-|TRBV5-1|TRBJ2-6|-
TGCGCCAGCAGCCGGGGTGGGGCCAACGTCCTGACTTTC
CASSRGGANVLTF
>TRBD1|TRBV9|TRBJ1-6|-
TGTGCCAGCAGCGTGGGACAGGGAAGTTCACCCCTCCACTTT
CASSVGQGSSPLHF
>TRBD1|TRBV14|TRBJ2-3|-
TGTGCCAGCAGCCTTGTGGGACAGGCACTAGATACGCAGTATTTT
CASSLVGQALDTQYF
>TRBD2|TRBV5-1|TRBJ2-1|-
TGCGCCAGCACCGGGACTACTTACAATGAGCAGTTCTTC
CASTGTTYNEQFF
>TRBD2|TRBV6-1|TRBJ2-1|-
TGTGCCAGCAGTGCGGGACTAACCTACAATGAGCAGTTCTTC
CASSAGLTYNEQFF
>-|TRBV30|TRBJ1-4|once
TGTGCCTGGGCGGGACACTCCAATGAAAAACTGTTTTTT
CAWAGHSNEKLFF
>-|TRBV19|TRBJ2-3|-
TGTGCCAGTAGGGAGTTCCTACCCACAGATACGCAGTATTTT
CASREFLPTDTQYF
>-|TRBV5-1|TRBJ2-3|-
TGCGCCAGCAGCCCTCAAGCTAGCACAGATACGCAGTATTTT
CASSPQASTDTQYF
>TRBD1|TRBV5-6|TRBJ2-5|-
TGTGCCAGCAGCGTCACTGGAACAGGGGGCATGGAGACCCAGTACTTC
CASSVTGTGGMETQYF